This is a list of T cell receptor beta chains from one sample in a study of molecular identifiers for immune sequencing clone quantification. Each CDR3 protein is one row after TCRdb ran MiXCR on the PCR reads. This sample yields tens of thousands of distinct CDR3 sequences, of which roughly 38% are seen a single time; 3.8% belongs to the top ten. The sequenced sample was naive CD8+ T cells from blood, with Jurkat cell RNA spiked in. All receptors derive from a human donor in good health. Some libraries in this study had Jurkat cell RNA spiked in. Each CDR3 is given without its conserved first and last residue. Size is omitted from some rows. Given values are once, few, many or a class for expanded clones.

TRBV29-1	TRBJ1-2	many	SVERTGAYGYT
TRBV4-3	TRBJ2-3	few	ASSQVLQGPDTQY
TRBV13	TRBJ1-1	many	ASSLQGTFGAF
TRBV7-6	TRBJ2-7	NA	ASSLGTDSYEQY
TRBV27	TRBJ2-3	NA	ASSWTGGTGTDTQY
TRBV5-1	TRBJ2-3	many	ASSRGPTDTQY
TRBV5-4	TRBJ2-3	few	ASSYRGRGQGADTQY
TRBV9	TRBJ2-3	few	ASSPGYDTDTQY
TRBV9	TRBJ2-5	few	ASSVSGRAVETQY
TRBV21-1	TRBJ2-7	few	ASSNDRVRDDEQY
TRBV27	TRBJ2-7	few	ASSQGPFYEQY
TRBV29-1	TRBJ2-2	NA	SVNFTGELF
TRBV19	TRBJ2-5	few	ASSIVVGKEETQY
TRBV7-2	TRBJ2-3	many	ASSRDGRIGLDTQY
TRBV6-5	TRBJ2-7	NA	SNNYSPGGPGEQY
TRBV12-3/TRBV12-4	TRBJ1-5	many	ATSSGDSNQPQH
TRBV21-1	TRBJ2-5	many	ASKDQQETQY
TRBV12-3/TRBV12-4	TRBJ2-7	NA	ASTVGGFYEQY
TRBV9	TRBJ2-3	few	ASSVEGVPSTDTQY
TRBV9	TRBJ2-3	NA	ASSLNRASTDTQY